There are a few counts of the clone carrying this TCR beta chain. This sample is part of a study of PD-1 blockade in classical Hodgkin lymphoma. This CDR3 region has 14 residues. The germline CDR1 and CDR2 sequences are SGHTA and FQGNSA. V was clipped by 3 bases and J by 4 bases, with 11 bases between them. Time point of the sample: cycle 4 day 1 (C4D1), after more than five weeks of nivolumab. With no exception, relapse followed autologous stem cell transplantation in all patients, and brentuximab vedotin exposure varied. Repertoires were generated with immunoSEQ multiplex PCR, while TCRdb's copy carries only in-frame clones and drops some. The profile shows under 45,000 clones, around 69% of them singletons.

This specimen consisted of peripheral blood mononuclear cells (PBMCs), obtained before the fourth cycle of nivolumab. This receptor was identified in a human donor with classical Hodgkin lymphoma. The V call is TRBV7-2, the J call TRBJ2-3, with D perhaps matching TRBD2 (6 bases). In DNA form, the CDR3 reads TGTGCCAGCAGCTTCGAGCCGGGAGCAGATACGCAGTATTTT. Amino acid sequence: CASSFEPGADTQYF.